Detailed here is one TCR beta chain. Its matching antigen is unknown. The data derive from a study of cytomegalovirus exposure and HLA in healthy donors. General observations from the study: A later analysis found that most CMV-associated TCR beta chains appeared HLA-restricted.

J gave up 0 bases and V 2 bases, and 8 bases lay outside the gene matches. Germline values: CDR1 PRHDT, CDR2 FYEKMQ (reference sequence). CDR3 length: 17 residues. The study ran its PCR with 60 Vbeta and 13 Jbeta primers. TCRdb keeps only in-frame clones here, not all; method: immunoSEQ multiplex PCR. The repertoire consists of 190,000 or so clones, with less than 90% occurring once and the leading ten covering roughly 1.5%. This TCR was recovered from a man aged 50-60 years in good health and CMV-seronegative. Sample: PBMCs. The chain carries TRBV13 and TRBJ2-7, with TRBD2 identical over 9 bases. Written as DNA, the CDR3 is TGTGCCAGCAGCTTATCGGTGATAGCGGGGGACTCCTACGAGCAGTACTTC. Its translation: CASSLSVIAGDSYEQYF.